Following are 18 T cell receptor beta chains from one sample sequenced in a study of blood T cell repertoires in COVID-19. Assay used: immunoSEQ multiplex PCR; TCRdb lists only in-frame clones, some missing. The data hold 220,000 or so clones, with around three quarters observed a single time. The sample was peripheral blood. The receptors come from a woman in her 70s with acute or convalescent COVID-19.

This clone was seen more than once but under ten times. The chain recombines TRBV3-1 (or the pseudogene TRBV3-2) with TRBJ2-1; 9 bases align to TRBD2. V shed 1 base and J 0 bases; nucleotides not matched to a gene: 1. Germline assignment: CDR1 LGHDT and CDR2 YNNKEL (reference sequence). This CDR3 is built from 16 residues. CDR3 in amino acids: CASSQGGLASYNEQFF. The CDR3 DNA reads as TGTGCCAGCAGCCAAGGGGGACTAGCCTCCTACAATGAGCAGTTCTTC.

The chain joins TRBV2 to TRBJ1-4, with 9 bases that match TRBD1. The CDR3 length is 15 residues. Germline values: CDR1 SNHLY, CDR2 FYNNEI. V dropped 5 bases and J dropped 7; count of bases not matched to a gene: 8. As DNA, the CDR3 is TGTGCCAGCAGTCAGCCGGGACAGGGAGGTGAAAAACTGTTTTTT. It codes for CASSQPGQGGEKLFF.

This chain connects TRBV6-1 to TRBJ1-4; 11 bases are shared with TRBD1. The CDR3 has 13 amino acids. CDR1 is MNHNS and CDR2 is SASEGT in the germline V gene. Germline trimming cut 5 bases from V and 8 bases from J; bases unmatched to any gene: 1. The CDR3 is CASSRDRGEKLFF. The CDR3 DNA reads TGTGCCAGCAGTAGGGACAGGGGGGAAAAACTGTTTTTT.

The V gene is TRBV29-1, the J gene TRBJ1-5, with 7 positions matching TRBD1. This CDR3 spans 13 amino acids. The germline V gene encodes CDR1 SQVTM and CDR2 ANQGSEA. The V and J ends lost 7 bases and 3 bases, in that order; junction bases with no gene match: 6. CDR3 coding DNA: TGCAGCGCCATCAGGGGGGCCAATCAGCCCCAGCATTTT. This gives the protein CSAIRGANQPQHF.

V usage is TRBV6-6 and J usage is TRBJ2-1, with 10 bases matching TRBD1. CDR3 length equals 15 residues. J was trimmed by 7 bases and V by 10 bases; bases with no gene match: 13. Germline V gene sequence: CDR1 MNHNY, CDR2 SVGAGI (reference sequence). The CDR3 region is CATRAGDRGTNEQFF. The CDR3 DNA is TGTGCCACCCGGGCGGGGGACAGGGGTACTAATGAGCAGTTCTTC.

The V gene is TRBV10-3, the J gene TRBJ2-3, with D perhaps TRBD2 (6 bases). Trimming removed 6 bases from V and 2 bases from J, with 15 bases in between. The CDR3 has 15 residues. The germline gives CDR1 ENHRY, CDR2 SYGVKD. The CDR3 region is CAIRASPGDTDTQYF. CDR3 in DNA: TGTGCCATCAGAGCTTCTCCGGGGGACACAGATACGCAGTATTTT.

The rearrangement uses TRBV5-1 and TRBJ1-1; D not resolved. The V gene's germline CDR1 is SGHRS and CDR2 YFSETQ. V shed 2 bases and J shed 6 bases, with 14 bases lying between them. This CDR3 comprises 14 residues. The CDR3 nucleotides read TGCGCCAGCAGCTTAGAAACGCCGGAGGCTGAAGCTTTCTTT. Its translation: CASSLETPEAEAFF.

The rearrangement links TRBV25-1 to TRBJ2-5; TRBD2 agrees at 13 bases. V lost 4 bases, J lost 5 bases, and 4 bases stayed unmatched. This CDR3 is 15 amino acids long. The V gene's germline CDR1 is MGHDK and CDR2 SYGVNS. The CDR3 coding sequence is TGTGCCAGCAGTGCCCCGGGACTAGCGGGGGAGACCCAGTACTTC. Translating it yields CASSAPGLAGETQYF.

The CDR3 loop is CASSLTPGSTDTQYF. The CDR3 DNA follows: TGTGCCAGCAGCTTAACGCCGGGGAGCACAGATACGCAGTATTTT. The chain links TRBV7-3 to TRBJ2-3; maybe TRBD2 (5 bases). Germline CDR1 and CDR2: SGHTA and FQGTGA. The V gene lost 0 bases and the J gene lost 0 bases, with 7 bases spanning the gap. CDR3 length equals 15 residues.

The V call is TRBV7-2, the J call TRBJ2-6; no definite D call. Germline V CDR1 and CDR2: SGHTA, FQGNSA. This CDR3 has 16 residues. V lost 0 bases to trimming and J lost 0 bases, with 6 bases between them. CDR3 DNA: TGTGCCAGCAGCTTAGCGACACCCTCTGGGGCCAACGTCCTGACTTTC. Its protein product is CASSLATPSGANVLTF.

The rearrangement links TRBV5-4 to TRBJ1-1; possibly TRBD1 for D (5 bases). The CDR3 sequence is 15 residues long. Germline CDR1 and CDR2: SGHNT and YYREEE (reference sequence). V was trimmed by 0 bases and J by 5 bases, leaving 14 bases between them. For the CDR3, the DNA is TGTGCCAGCAGCTTGGATGCGGGGCTGTTTACTGAAGCTTTCTTT. This translates into CASSLDAGLFTEAFF.

The chain employs TRBV28 and TRBJ1-1; D may be TRBD1 (5 bases). V was trimmed by 6 bases and J by 1 base, leaving 12 bases between them. The CDR3 totals 14 residues. Looked up from germline, CDR1 is MDHEN and CDR2 is SYDVKM. This CDR3 reads CASSIDTGNTEAFF. The CDR3, as DNA: TGTGCCAGCAGCATAGACACAGGGAACACTGAAGCTTTCTTT.

The chain links TRBV28 to TRBJ1-5; D not certain. Germline assignment: CDR1 MDHEN and CDR2 SYDVKM. The CDR3 covers 13 residues. V was pared by 6 bases and J by 0 bases, with 6 bases between. Written as DNA, the CDR3 is TGTGCCAGCAGCCAAAATAGCAATCAGCCCCAGCATTTT. Protein: CASSQNSNQPQHF.

This clone has only one observation. The J gene is TRBJ2-5, the V gene TRBV19; weak D call: TRBD1 (7 bases). The CDR3 contains 15 residues. Trimming shortened V by 5 bases and J by 4 bases, and 17 bases separated the two germline ends. Germline values: CDR1 LNHDA, CDR2 SQIVND (reference sequence). The CDR3 reads CASSLRRQGGETQYF. CDR3 DNA: TGTGCCAGTAGTCTCCGGCGACAGGGAGGAGAGACCCAGTACTTC.

The chain carries TRBV30 and TRBJ2-1; D uncertain. The CDR3 loop spans 12 amino acids. The ends were cut back, 2 bases at V and 9 bases at J, with 11 bases in the middle. In germline, CDR1 is GTSNPN, CDR2 SVGIG (reference sequence). For the CDR3, the DNA is TGTGCCTGGAGTAAGGCTGAGCGTGAGCAGTTCTTC. Residues: CAWSKAEREQFF. Based on the CDR3 plus reference TRBV30 and TRBJ2-1, the full variable domain is SQTIHQWPATLVQPVGSPLSLECTVEGTSNPNLYWYRQAAGRGLQLLFYSVGIGQISSEVPQNLSASRPQDRQFILSSKKLLLSDSGFYLCAWSKAEREQFFGPGTRLTVL.

The chain has TRBV5-4 and TRBJ1-1; D is uncertain. The V and J ends lost 5 bases and 6 bases respectively, with 20 bases between them. Germline CDR1 reads SGHNT; CDR2 reads YYREEE (reference sequence). The length of the CDR3 is 15 residues. The CDR3 protein is CASRRDSTNTPEAFF. CDR3 DNA sequence: TGTGCCAGCAGACGGGATTCGACAAATACTCCTGAAGCTTTCTTT.

This chain connects TRBV9 to TRBJ1-1; TRBD1 might be the D (5 bases). This CDR3 comprises 18 residues. Deletions cut 0 bases from V and 3 bases from J, with 21 bases between. Germline CDR1 is SGDLS and CDR2 is YYNGEE. CDR3 residues: CASSVAGQGFGEDTEAFF. CDR3 nucleotide sequence: TGTGCCAGCAGCGTAGCCGGGCAGGGTTTTGGTGAAGACACTGAAGCTTTCTTT.

The chain is built from TRBV19 and TRBJ2-2, with 8 bases lining up with TRBD1. The V and J ends lost 7 bases and 5 bases, in that order; junction bases with no gene match: 12. The CDR3 loop spans 16 amino acids. Germline-derived CDR1 and CDR2 are LNHDA and SQIVND (reference sequence). CDR3 residues: CASTRNDRGRTGELFF. The CDR3 region has the DNA TGTGCCAGTACAAGAAATGACAGGGGTCGTACCGGGGAGCTGTTTTTT. The full variable domain, its missing parts supplied by reference TRBV19 and TRBJ2-2, is DGGITQSPKYLFRKEGQNVTLSCEQNLNHDAMYWYRQDPGQGLRLIYYSQIVNDFQKGDIAEGYSVSREKKESFPLTVTSAQKNPTAFYLCASTRNDRGRTGELFFGEGSRLTVL.